There are a few counts of the clone carrying this T cell receptor (beta chain). This specimen comes from a study of T cells in Graves' hyperthyroidism and ophthalmopathy. Amplification targeted TCR beta CDR3 regions from RNA transcripts. When the TCR CDR3 underwent first-round RT-PCR, the HTBI primer set was used. MiXCR was run by TCRdb on the multiplex PCR reads, yielding one entry per CDR3 protein. The sample shows roughly 710,000 distinct CDR3 sequences, 30% to 40% of them seen only once. There are 15 residues in the CDR3. With 8 bases removed from V and 4 bases from J, the gap between germline ends came to 20 bases.

The chain carries TRBV12-3 or TRBV12-4 and TRBJ1-2; no firm D call. What was sequenced was blood. This sequence originates from a woman in her forties with Graves' hyperthyroidism. For the CDR3, the DNA is TGTGCCAGCTCGTTTGGAAGGGCAGGCCTCTATGGCTACACCTTC. This gives the protein CASSFGRAGLYGYTF.